This is a list of T cell receptor beta chains from one sample in a study of T cells in Graves' hyperthyroidism and ophthalmopathy. TCRdb re-called the multiplex PCR reads through MiXCR, storing one row per CDR3 protein. Of roughly 700,000 distinct CDR3 sequences detected, 11% to 15% appear once; the ten largest clones hold roughly 10%. Sample: blood. The receptors originated from a young woman with Graves' hyperthyroidism. CDR3s include the opening cysteine and the closing phenylalanine or tryptophan. A D gene is named only where the DNA matches it firmly. Part of the rows lack a size; the others show once, few, many or a class for expanded clones.

DNA	CDR3	V	D	J	size
TGTGCCAGCAGCTTATTCACGGGGACAGACTACGAGCAGTACTTC	CASSLFTGTDYEQYF	TRBV11-2	TRBD1	TRBJ2-7	many
TGTGCCAGCAGTGCTCCGACTAGCGGGAGTTTCTCGGGAAATGAGCAGTTCTTC	CASSAPTSGSFSGNEQFF	TRBV6-1	TRBD2	TRBJ2-1	many
TGCAGTGCTAGAGGGGGGCGCGGGAGCAATCAGCCCCAGCATTTT	CSARGGRGSNQPQHF	TRBV20-1	.	TRBJ1-5	.
TGTGCCAGCATGGTGTGGGGACGCTCTGGGGCCAACGTCCTGACTTTC	CASMVWGRSGANVLTF	TRBV6-1	.	TRBJ2-6	few
TGTGCCAGCAGCTTTGGAGGCAATTCACCCCTCCACTTT	CASSFGGNSPLHF	TRBV7-2	.	TRBJ1-6	.
TGCAGTGCTAGAGGCCGAAACAATGAGCAGTTCTTC	CSARGRNNEQFF	TRBV20-1	.	TRBJ2-1	many
TGTGCCAGTAGTATAGTTGCAGGGGCGGGTGATACGCAGTATTTT	CASSIVAGAGDTQYF	TRBV19	.	TRBJ2-3	.
TGTGCCAGCAGTTCAGGGGGGGCTGGCAATCAGCCCCAGCATTTT	CASSSGGAGNQPQHF	TRBV6-2/TRBV6-3	TRBD1	TRBJ1-5	.
TGTGCCACCAGTGATTTGAAGGGGGGGGACGGGAGGGTGCACACTGAAGCTTTCTTT	CATSDLKGGDGRVHTEAFF	TRBV24-1	.	TRBJ1-1	few
TGCAGTGCTAGAGTTACCAGGGCAGGTAATCAGCCCCAGCATTTT	CSARVTRAGNQPQHF	TRBV20-1	.	TRBJ1-5	.